The rows below give T cell receptor beta chains drawn from one sample of a study of early T cells in non-severe SARS-CoV-2 infection. TCRdb re-called the 5' RACE reads with MiXCR, one entry per CDR3 protein. The table shows 70,000 to 75,000 distinct CDR3 sequences, with roughly 13% occurring only once. The sequencing sample was made of whole blood. The receptors derive from an adult who was a healthcare worker with PCR-confirmed SARS-CoV-2 infection or an uninfected control (not recorded which). Each CDR3 is given with its conserved first and last residue. D genes are given only for firm matches. Clone size is given for some rows only: seen once, a few or many times, or a class if the clone is expanded.

CDR3aa | CDR3nt | abundance | j_gene | d_gene | v_gene
CSAIHPGTGEREQFF | TGCAGTGCTATACACCCCGGGACAGGGGAAAGGGAGCAGTTCTTC | NA | TRBJ2-1 | TRBD1 | TRBV20-1
CATSRATSGGYEQYF | TGTGCCACCAGCAGAGCGACTAGCGGGGGCTACGAGCAGTACTTC | many | TRBJ2-7 | TRBD2 | TRBV15
CASRGTNSGTEAFF | TGTGCCAGCAGAGGGACGAACTCCGGCACTGAAGCTTTCTTT | few | TRBJ1-1 | NA | TRBV12-3/TRBV12-4
CASSPTGLYEKLFF | TGTGCCAGCAGCCCGACAGGGCTTTATGAAAAACTGTTTTTT | NA | TRBJ1-4 | TRBD1 | TRBV6-2/TRBV6-3
CASSLALGQGSSPLHF | TGTGCCAGCAGCTTAGCGCTGGGACAGGGGAGCTCACCCCTCCACTTT | NA | TRBJ1-6 | TRBD1 | TRBV7-9
CASSLAGSHEKLFF | TGTGCCAGCAGCCTTGCGGGCTCCCATGAAAAACTGTTTTTT | many | TRBJ1-4 | NA | TRBV5-6
CASSLDSGGETQYF | TGTGCCAGTTCTCTAGACAGCGGGGGAGAGACCCAGTACTTC | NA | TRBJ2-5 | TRBD2 | TRBV19
CSAERDRDYEQYF | TGCAGTGCAGAGAGGGACAGGGACTACGAGCAGTACTTC | NA | TRBJ2-7 | TRBD1 | TRBV20-1
CASSSARLAATDTQYF | TGTGCCAGCTCATCTGCTCGACTAGCCGCCACAGATACGCAGTATTTT | NA | TRBJ2-3 | TRBD2 | TRBV18
CATSVQLGYNEQFF | TGCGCCACCTCGGTCCAATTGGGATACAATGAGCAGTTCTTC | few | TRBJ2-1 | NA | TRBV5-1
CASSPTPGQAPTEAFF | TGTGCCAGCAGCCCTACCCCGGGACAGGCGCCCACTGAAGCTTTCTTT | NA | TRBJ1-1 | TRBD1 | TRBV7-9
CASSPTATNEKLFF | TGTGCCAGCAGCCCGACCGCAACTAATGAAAAACTGTTTTTT | NA | TRBJ1-4 | NA | TRBV7-2
CASSQGRGGADTQYF | TGTGCCAGCAGCCAAGGACGCGGGGGGGCAGATACGCAGTATTTT | NA | TRBJ2-3 | TRBD2 | TRBV3-1
CAISESRQTYEQYF | TGTGCCATCAGTGAGTCGAGGCAGACCTACGAGCAGTACTTC | many | TRBJ2-7 | NA | TRBV10-3
CASTETSGGSDTQYF | TGTGCCAGCACCGAGACTAGCGGGGGTTCAGATACGCAGTATTTT | few | TRBJ2-3 | TRBD2 | TRBV6-2/TRBV6-3
CASSVARTGGNEQFF | TGTGCCAGCAGCGTAGCCCGGACAGGGGGCAATGAGCAGTTCTTC | NA | TRBJ2-1 | TRBD1 | TRBV9
CATNGRGATEAFF | TGTGCCACCAACGGCAGGGGAGCCACTGAAGCTTTCTTT | NA | TRBJ1-1 | NA | TRBV24-1
CSDRTGPDTQYF | TGCAGCGATAGGACAGGCCCAGATACGCAGTATTTT | few | TRBJ2-3 | TRBD1 | TRBV29-1
CASSLRGGIYEQYF | TGTGCCAGCAGCTTACGCGGGGGGATTTACGAGCAGTACTTC | NA | TRBJ2-7 | TRBD2 | TRBV5-6
CASRFTGDLTDTQYF | TGTGCCAGCAGGTTCACCGGGGACCTCACAGATACGCAGTATTTT | few | TRBJ2-3 | NA | TRBV6-6
CSANAGGASGYTF | TGCAGTGCTAATGCCGGGGGCGCATCCGGCTACACCTTC | NA | TRBJ1-2 | NA | TRBV20-1
CASSYGGGLNYGYTF | TGTGCCAGCAGTTACGGCGGGGGACTTAACTATGGCTACACCTTC | few | TRBJ1-2 | NA | TRBV6-2/TRBV6-3
CASSPRLAGGLETQYF | TGCGCCAGCAGCCCGCGACTAGCGGGGGGTTTAGAGACCCAGTACTTC | NA | TRBJ2-5 | TRBD2 | TRBV4-1